The rows below give T cell receptor beta chains drawn from one sample of a study of T cells in localized non-small cell lung cancer. Sequencing was performed with immunoSEQ multiplex PCR; in TCRdb, only in-frame clones are kept and a portion is missing. The table records about 1,500 clones, 20% to 25% of them present only once. The sequences come from normal lung tissue next to the tumor, collected before any cancer treatment. The receptors here all came from a male donor at least 60 years old with stage II squamous cell lung carcinoma. Each CDR3 is given with its conserved first and last residue. D genes are given only for firm matches. The size field is filled for only some rows; it gives once, few, many or a size class.

size: few; V: TRBV6-8; D: NA; J: TRBJ2-7; DNA: TGTGCCAGCAGTTACCAGGGGAATGTCAAGCAGTACTTC; CDR3: CASSYQGNVKQYF
size: NA; V: TRBV14; D: NA; J: TRBJ2-3; DNA: TGTGCCAGCAGCCAAGTGGGCGCGGATACGCAGTATTTT; CDR3: CASSQVGADTQYF
size: few; V: TRBV6-8; D: NA; J: TRBJ2-3; DNA: TGTGCCATCAGCCGGACAGCCTCTAGCACAGATACGCAGTATTTT; CDR3: CAISRTASSTDTQYF
size: NA; V: TRBV18; D: NA; J: TRBJ2-7; DNA: TGTGCCAGCTCACCGGGGACCTACGAGCAGTACTTC; CDR3: CASSPGTYEQYF
size: few; V: TRBV2; D: TRBD2; J: TRBJ2-5; DNA: TGTGCCAGCGTAACTAGCGTCGGGACCCAGTACTTC; CDR3: CASVTSVGTQYF
size: NA; V: TRBV29-1; D: NA; J: TRBJ1-3; DNA: TGCAGCGTTGAAGGTAACTCTGGAAACACCATATATTTT; CDR3: CSVEGNSGNTIYF
size: few; V: TRBV6-1; D: NA; J: TRBJ1-2; DNA: TGTGCCAGCAGTGAAGAACTAGGACAGAACTATGGCTACACCTTC; CDR3: CASSEELGQNYGYTF
size: NA; V: TRBV6-8; D: NA; J: TRBJ1-2; DNA: TGTGCCATCAGTGGCCCTCGGGGGGGCGCGGCAGGAGGCTACACCTTC; CDR3: CAISGPRGGAAGGYTF
size: few; V: TRBV11-3; D: TRBD2; J: TRBJ2-7; DNA: TGTGCCAGCAGCAAAGATCTAGCGGGAGGCTCCTACGAGCAGTACTTC; CDR3: CASSKDLAGGSYEQYF
size: NA; V: TRBV19; D: TRBD1; J: TRBJ2-7; DNA: TGTGCCAGTAGTGCGGACCGGGACAGGGGCTACGAGCAGTACTTC; CDR3: CASSADRDRGYEQYF
size: NA; V: TRBV29-1; D: NA; J: TRBJ1-2; DNA: TGCAGCGTTGAAGGGTCCGGACGATCGGGCTACACCTTC; CDR3: CSVEGSGRSGYTF
size: medium-sized; V: TRBV9; D: NA; J: TRBJ2-5; DNA: TGTGCCAGCAGCTTAGGTGCCGAGACCCAGTACTTC; CDR3: CASSLGAETQYF
size: few; V: TRBV11-3; D: TRBD2; J: TRBJ2-1; DNA: TGTGCCAGCAGCTTAGGGGGAACGGGAGGCGGTGAGCAGTTCTTC; CDR3: CASSLGGTGGGEQFF
size: NA; V: TRBV28; D: TRBD2; J: TRBJ2-7; DNA: TGTGCCAGCAGCGAACCTAGCGGAGCCTTGTACGAGCAGTACTTC; CDR3: CASSEPSGALYEQYF
size: NA; V: TRBV18; D: NA; J: TRBJ2-1; DNA: TGTGCCAGCTCAACGCAGGGGGGCGTTGGCAATGAGCAGTTCTTC; CDR3: CASSTQGGVGNEQFF
size: NA; V: TRBV9; D: TRBD1; J: TRBJ1-2; DNA: TGTGCCAGCAGCGTAGCTACGTCTTTTGGGACAGGGGGTGGTAGCGGCTACACCTTC; CDR3: CASSVATSFGTGGGSGYTF
size: NA; V: TRBV18; D: NA; J: TRBJ2-2; DNA: TGTGCCAGCTCGCCGACCGGAGGGTACACCGGGGAGCTGTTTTTT; CDR3: CASSPTGGYTGELFF
size: NA; V: TRBV5-1; D: NA; J: TRBJ1-1; DNA: TGCGCCAGCAGCCCTTACAGGATGAACACTGAAGCTTTCTTT; CDR3: CASSPYRMNTEAFF
size: few; V: TRBV28; D: NA; J: TRBJ2-7; DNA: TGTGCCAGCAGTTTAAGTCAAACCTACGAGCAGTACTTC; CDR3: CASSLSQTYEQYF
size: medium-sized; V: TRBV11-3; D: TRBD2; J: TRBJ2-7; DNA: TGTGCCAGCAGCCGCCCGGGCGGGAGAGCGGGGCTCGGCGAGCAGTACTTC; CDR3: CASSRPGGRAGLGEQYF
size: medium-sized; V: TRBV11-3; D: NA; J: TRBJ2-2; DNA: TGTGCCAGCAGCTTAGGACAGGACACCGGGGAGCTGTTTTTT; CDR3: CASSLGQDTGELFF
size: NA; V: TRBV10-3; D: NA; J: TRBJ2-3; DNA: TGTGCCATCAGTGAGGGGTCCGGAAGCACAGATACGCAGTATTTT; CDR3: CAISEGSGSTDTQYF
size: NA; V: TRBV9; D: TRBD1; J: TRBJ1-2; DNA: TGTGCCAGCAGCAGGACAGGGGAAAATGGCTACACCTTC; CDR3: CASSRTGENGYTF
size: NA; V: TRBV5-1; D: NA; J: TRBJ1-2; DNA: TGCGCCAGCAGCGGGGGGAACGTGGGCTCCGGCTACACCTTC; CDR3: CASSGGNVGSGYTF
size: NA; V: TRBV6-8; D: NA; J: TRBJ1-4; DNA: TGTGCCAGCAGTCCCGTCCTCGGTGGTGGGGAAAAACTGTTTTTT; CDR3: CASSPVLGGGEKLFF
size: NA; V: TRBV9; D: TRBD1; J: TRBJ1-3; DNA: TGTGCCAGCAGCGCCCGGGACAGGGTCCAAACGGGAGGAAACACCATATATTTT; CDR3: CASSARDRVQTGGNTIYF
size: few; V: TRBV19; D: NA; J: TRBJ1-1; DNA: TGTGCCAGTAGTTATACACCGGCGGTACGGGCTTTCTTT; CDR3: CASSYTPAVRAFF
size: few; V: TRBV15; D: NA; J: TRBJ2-4; DNA: TGTGCCACCACTGAGACAGGAGCCAAAAACATTCAGTACTTC; CDR3: CATTETGAKNIQYF
size: NA; V: TRBV28; D: TRBD2; J: TRBJ2-2; DNA: TGTGCCAGCAGCCGAGCGACTAGCGGGAGGGCCGGGGAGCTGTTTTTT; CDR3: CASSRATSGRAGELFF
size: NA; V: TRBV18; D: TRBD1; J: TRBJ1-1; DNA: TGTGCCAGCTCGCACCTGGGACAGGGGGGAAACACTGAAGCTTTCTTT; CDR3: CASSHLGQGGNTEAFF
size: NA; V: TRBV11-3; D: NA; J: TRBJ1-2; DNA: TGTGCCAGCAGCTCACCAACCTTTTTGTTGGTAACGGGCTACACCTTC; CDR3: CASSSPTFLLVTGYTF
size: NA; V: TRBV19; D: NA; J: TRBJ1-6; DNA: TGTGCCAGTAGTATAGCAGGGGCCTATAATTCACCCCTCCACTTT; CDR3: CASSIAGAYNSPLHF